This T cell receptor (beta chain) was identified in a study of cytomegalovirus exposure and HLA in healthy donors. It was with 60 Vbeta and 13 Jbeta primers that the PCR ran. Profiling relied on immunoSEQ multiplex PCR, and the TCRdb table lists in-frame clones only, not all of them. The table lists around 150,000 clones, 70% of them singletons, with 4.5% to 5% in the top ten. Looked up from germline, CDR1 is SGHAT and CDR2 is FQNNGV. V lost 5 bases and J lost 11, with 16 bases in between. The CDR3 has 13 residues. Among the donors, all were healthy bone marrow donors. This TCR came from a man aged 18 to 30 in good health and CMV-seropositive. What was sequenced was PBMCs. The chain recombines TRBV11-2 with TRBJ1-5, with no clear D. CDR3 coding DNA: TGTGCCAGCAGCCACAACCCTGGGCTCGCCCAGCATTTT. It yields the protein CASSHNPGLAQHF. The full variable domain, rest sourced from reference TRBV11-2 and TRBJ1-5, is EAGVAQSPRYKIIEKRQSVAFWCNPISGHATLYWYQQILGQGPKLLIQFQNNGVVDDSQLPKDRFSAERLKGVDSTLKIQPAKLEDSAVYLCASSHNPGLAQHFGDGTRLSIL.